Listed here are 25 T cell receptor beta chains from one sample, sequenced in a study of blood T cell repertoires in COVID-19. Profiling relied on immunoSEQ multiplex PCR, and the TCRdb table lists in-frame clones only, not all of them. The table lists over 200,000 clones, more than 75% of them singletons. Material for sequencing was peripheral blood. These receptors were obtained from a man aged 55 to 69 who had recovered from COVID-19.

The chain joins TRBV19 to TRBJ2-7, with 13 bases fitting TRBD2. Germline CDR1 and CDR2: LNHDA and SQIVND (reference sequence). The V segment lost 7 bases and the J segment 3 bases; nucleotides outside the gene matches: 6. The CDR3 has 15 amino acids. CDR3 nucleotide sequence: TGTGCCAGTATGGGGGGACTAGCGGGATACTACGAGCAGTACTTC. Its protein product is CASMGGLAGYYEQYF.

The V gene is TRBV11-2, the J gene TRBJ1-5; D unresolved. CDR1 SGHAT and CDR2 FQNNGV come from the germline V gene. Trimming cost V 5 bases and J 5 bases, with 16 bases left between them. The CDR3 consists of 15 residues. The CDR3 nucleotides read TGTGCCAGCAGCCGCAGTGGTATGGCGGATCAGCCCCAGCATTTT. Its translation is CASSRSGMADQPQHF.

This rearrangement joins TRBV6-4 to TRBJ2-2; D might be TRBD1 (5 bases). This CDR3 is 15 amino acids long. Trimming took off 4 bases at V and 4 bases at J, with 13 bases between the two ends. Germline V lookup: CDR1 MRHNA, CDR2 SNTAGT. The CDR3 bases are TGTGCCAGCAGTGCAAGGGCAGGGCCCACCGGGGAGCTGTTTTTT. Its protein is CASSARAGPTGELFF.

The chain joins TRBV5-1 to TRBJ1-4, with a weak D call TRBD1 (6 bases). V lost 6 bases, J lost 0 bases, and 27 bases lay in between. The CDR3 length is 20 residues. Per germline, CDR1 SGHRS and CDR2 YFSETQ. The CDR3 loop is CASILDDRIRPVATNEKLFF. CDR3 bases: TGCGCCAGCATCCTAGACGACAGGATTCGTCCTGTTGCAACTAATGAAAAACTGTTTTTT.

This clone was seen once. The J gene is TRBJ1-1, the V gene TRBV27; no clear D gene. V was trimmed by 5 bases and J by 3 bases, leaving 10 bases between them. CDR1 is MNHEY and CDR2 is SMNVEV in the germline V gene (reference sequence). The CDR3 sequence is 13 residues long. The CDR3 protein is CASSRSGDTEAFF. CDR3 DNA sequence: TGTGCCAGCAGTAGATCGGGAGACACTGAAGCTTTCTTT.

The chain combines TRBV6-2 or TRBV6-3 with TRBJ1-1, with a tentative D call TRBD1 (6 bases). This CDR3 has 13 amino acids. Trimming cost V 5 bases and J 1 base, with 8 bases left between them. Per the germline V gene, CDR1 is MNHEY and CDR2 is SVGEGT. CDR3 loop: CASSDRQNTEAFF. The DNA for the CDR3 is TGTGCCAGCAGTGACAGGCAGAACACTGAAGCTTTCTTT.

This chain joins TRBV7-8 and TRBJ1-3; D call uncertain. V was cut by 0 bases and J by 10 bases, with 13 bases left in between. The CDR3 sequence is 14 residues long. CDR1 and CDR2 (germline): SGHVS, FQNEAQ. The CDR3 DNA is TGTGCCAGCAGCTTAGCACACGGGGAGAAAACCATATATTTT. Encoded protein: CASSLAHGEKTIYF. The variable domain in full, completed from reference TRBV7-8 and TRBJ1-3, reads GAGVSQSPRYKVAKRGQDVALRCDPISGHVSLFWYQQALGQGPEFLTYFQNEAQLDKSGLPSDRFFAERPEGSVSTLKIQRTQQEDSAVYLCASSLAHGEKTIYFGEGSWLTVV.

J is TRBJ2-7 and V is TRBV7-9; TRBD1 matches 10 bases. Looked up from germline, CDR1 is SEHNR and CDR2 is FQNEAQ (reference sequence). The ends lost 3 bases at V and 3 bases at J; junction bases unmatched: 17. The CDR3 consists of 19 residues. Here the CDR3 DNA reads TGTGCCAGCAGCTTTTCCCCGGGACAGGGGACCTCAGGAGGCTACGAGCAGTACTTC. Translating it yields CASSFSPGQGTSGGYEQYF.

CDR3 protein: CASSYGASGSFIQYF. The CDR3 nucleotides read TGTGCCAGCAGTTATGGGGCTAGCGGCTCCTTTATTCAGTACTTC. The chain carries TRBV6-2 or TRBV6-3 and TRBJ2-4, with TRBD2 matching 7 bases. The CDR3 is 15 residues long. Trimming removed 3 bases from V and 10 bases from J; junction bases left unmatched: 12. CDR1 MNHEY and CDR2 SVGEGT come from the germline V gene.

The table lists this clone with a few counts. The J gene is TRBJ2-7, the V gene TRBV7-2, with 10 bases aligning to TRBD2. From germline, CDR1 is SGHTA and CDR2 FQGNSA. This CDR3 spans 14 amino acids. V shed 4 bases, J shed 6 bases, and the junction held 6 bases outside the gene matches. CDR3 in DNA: TGTGCCAGCAGCTCACCGGGACTAGCGCGCGAGCAGTACTTC. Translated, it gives CASSSPGLAREQYF.

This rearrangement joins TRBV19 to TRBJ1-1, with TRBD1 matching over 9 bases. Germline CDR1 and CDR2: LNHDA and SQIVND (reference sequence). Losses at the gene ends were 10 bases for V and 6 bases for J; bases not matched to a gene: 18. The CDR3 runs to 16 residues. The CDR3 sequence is CATRYRGRGRNSEAFF. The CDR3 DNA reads TGTGCCACTCGCTACAGGGGGCGGGGTAGGAATTCTGAAGCTTTCTTT.

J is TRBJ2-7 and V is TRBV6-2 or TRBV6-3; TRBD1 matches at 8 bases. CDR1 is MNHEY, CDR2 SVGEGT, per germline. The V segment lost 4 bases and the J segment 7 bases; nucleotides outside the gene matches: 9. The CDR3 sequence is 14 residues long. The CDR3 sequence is CASSSPGQGWEQYF. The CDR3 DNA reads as TGTGCCAGCAGTTCCCCAGGACAGGGTTGGGAGCAGTACTTC.

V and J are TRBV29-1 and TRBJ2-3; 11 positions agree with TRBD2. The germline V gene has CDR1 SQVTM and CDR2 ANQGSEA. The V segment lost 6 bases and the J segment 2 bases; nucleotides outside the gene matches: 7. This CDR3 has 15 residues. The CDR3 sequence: CSVQGTSGLTDTQYF. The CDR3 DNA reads TGCAGCGTCCAAGGGACTAGCGGACTCACAGATACGCAGTATTTT.

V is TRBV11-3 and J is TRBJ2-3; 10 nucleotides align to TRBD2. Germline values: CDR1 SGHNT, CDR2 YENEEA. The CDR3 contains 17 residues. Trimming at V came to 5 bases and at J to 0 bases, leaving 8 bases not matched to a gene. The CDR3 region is CASSPKTSGLSTDTQYF. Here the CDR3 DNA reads TGTGCCAGCAGCCCAAAGACTAGCGGGTTAAGCACAGATACGCAGTATTTT. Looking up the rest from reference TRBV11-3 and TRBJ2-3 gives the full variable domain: EAGVVQSPRYKIIEKKQPVAFWCNPISGHNTLYWYLQNLGQGPELLIRYENEEAVDDSQLPKDRFSAERLKGVDSTLKIQPAELGDSAVYLCASSPKTSGLSTDTQYFGPGTRLTVL.

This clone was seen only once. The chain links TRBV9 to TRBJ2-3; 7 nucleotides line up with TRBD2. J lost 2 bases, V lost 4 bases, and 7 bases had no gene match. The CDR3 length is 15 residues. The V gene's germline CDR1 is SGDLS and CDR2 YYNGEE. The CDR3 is CASSPSGNPTDTQYF. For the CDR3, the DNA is TGTGCCAGCAGCCCTAGCGGAAACCCCACAGATACGCAGTATTTT. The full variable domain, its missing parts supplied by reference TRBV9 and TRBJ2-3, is DSGVTQTPKHLITATGQRVTLRCSPRSGDLSVYWYQQSLDQGLQFLIQYYNGEERAKGNILERFSAQQFPDLHSELNLSSLELGDSALYFCASSPSGNPTDTQYFGPGTRLTVL.

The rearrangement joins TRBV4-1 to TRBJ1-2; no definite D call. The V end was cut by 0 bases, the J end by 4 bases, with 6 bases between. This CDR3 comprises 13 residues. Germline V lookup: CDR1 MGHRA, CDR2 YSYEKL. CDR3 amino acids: CASSQEQIYGYTF. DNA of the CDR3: TGCGCCAGCAGCCAAGAACAGATCTATGGCTACACCTTC.

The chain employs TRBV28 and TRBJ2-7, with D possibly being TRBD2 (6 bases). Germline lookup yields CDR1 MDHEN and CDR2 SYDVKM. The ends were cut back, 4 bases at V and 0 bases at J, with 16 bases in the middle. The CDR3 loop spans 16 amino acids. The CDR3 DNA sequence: TGTGCCAGCAGTTCCCCCACTAGCTCACACTCCTACGAGCAGTACTTC. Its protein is CASSSPTSSHSYEQYF.

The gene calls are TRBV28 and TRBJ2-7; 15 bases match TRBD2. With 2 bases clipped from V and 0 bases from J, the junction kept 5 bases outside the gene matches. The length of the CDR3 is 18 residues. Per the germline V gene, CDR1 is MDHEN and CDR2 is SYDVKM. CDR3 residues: CASSLIGLAGGSSYEQYF. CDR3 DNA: TGTGCCAGCAGTTTAATAGGACTAGCGGGAGGGAGCTCCTACGAGCAGTACTTC. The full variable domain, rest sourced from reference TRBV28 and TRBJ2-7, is DVKVTQSSRYLVKRTGEKVFLECVQDMDHENMFWYRQDPGLGLRLIYFSYDVKMKEKGDIPEGYSVSREKKERFSLILESASTNQTSMYLCASSLIGLAGGSSYEQYFGPGTRLTVT.

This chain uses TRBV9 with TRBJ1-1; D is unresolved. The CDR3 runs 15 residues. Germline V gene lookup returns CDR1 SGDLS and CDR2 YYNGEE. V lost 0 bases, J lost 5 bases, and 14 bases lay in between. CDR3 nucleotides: TGTGCCAGCAGCGTAGAATCGAGGATGTGGACTGAAGCTTTCTTT. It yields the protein CASSVESRMWTEAFF.

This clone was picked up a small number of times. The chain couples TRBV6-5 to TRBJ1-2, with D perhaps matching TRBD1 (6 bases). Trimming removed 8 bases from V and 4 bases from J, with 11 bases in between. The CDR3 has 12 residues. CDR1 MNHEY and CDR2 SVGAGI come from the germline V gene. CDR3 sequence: CASGQTLYGYTF. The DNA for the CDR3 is TGTGCCAGCGGACAGACGCTCTATGGCTACACCTTC.

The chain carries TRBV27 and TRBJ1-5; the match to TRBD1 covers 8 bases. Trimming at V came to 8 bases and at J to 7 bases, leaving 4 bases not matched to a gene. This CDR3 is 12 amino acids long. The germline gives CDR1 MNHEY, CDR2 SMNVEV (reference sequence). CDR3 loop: CASRTGMQPQHF. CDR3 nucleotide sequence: TGTGCCAGCCGGACAGGGATGCAGCCCCAGCATTTT.

The CDR3 nucleotides read TGTGCCAGCACCCCCACTGTAGCGGCCAGCTCCTACAATGAGCAGTTCTTC. Its translation is CASTPTVAASSYNEQFF. This sequence joins TRBV27 and TRBJ2-1, with TRBD2 as a possible D gene (6 bases). Germline V gene lookup returns CDR1 MNHEY and CDR2 SMNVEV (reference sequence). The CDR3 consists of 17 residues. The germline V and J ends were trimmed by 7 bases and 0 bases, with 19 bases remaining between them.

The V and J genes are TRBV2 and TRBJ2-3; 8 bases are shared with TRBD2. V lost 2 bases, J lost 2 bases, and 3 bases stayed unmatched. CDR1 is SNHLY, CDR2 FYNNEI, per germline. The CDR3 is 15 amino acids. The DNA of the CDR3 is TGTGCCAGCAGTGAATCGGGGGGGCCCACAGATACGCAGTATTTT. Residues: CASSESGGPTDTQYF.

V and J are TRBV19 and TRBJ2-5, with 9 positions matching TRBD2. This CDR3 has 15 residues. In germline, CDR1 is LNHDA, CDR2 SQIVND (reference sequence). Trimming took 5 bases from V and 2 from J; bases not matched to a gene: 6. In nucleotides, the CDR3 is TGTGCCAGTAGTTATAGCGGGGGAGGACAAGAGACCCAGTACTTC. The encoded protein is CASSYSGGGQETQYF.

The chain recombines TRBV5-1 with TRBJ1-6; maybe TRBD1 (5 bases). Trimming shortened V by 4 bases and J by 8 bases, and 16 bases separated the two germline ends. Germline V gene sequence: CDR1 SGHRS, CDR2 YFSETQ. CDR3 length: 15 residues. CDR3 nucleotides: TGCGCCAGCAGCCTGTGGGGCGTCATCGATTCACCCCTCCACTTT. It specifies CASSLWGVIDSPLHF. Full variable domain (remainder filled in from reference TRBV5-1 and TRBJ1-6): KAGVTQTPRYLIKTRGQQVTLSCSPISGHRSVSWYQQTPGQGLQFLFEYFSETQRNKGNFPGRFSGRQFSNSRSEMNVSTLELGDSALYLCASSLWGVIDSPLHFGNGTRLTVT.